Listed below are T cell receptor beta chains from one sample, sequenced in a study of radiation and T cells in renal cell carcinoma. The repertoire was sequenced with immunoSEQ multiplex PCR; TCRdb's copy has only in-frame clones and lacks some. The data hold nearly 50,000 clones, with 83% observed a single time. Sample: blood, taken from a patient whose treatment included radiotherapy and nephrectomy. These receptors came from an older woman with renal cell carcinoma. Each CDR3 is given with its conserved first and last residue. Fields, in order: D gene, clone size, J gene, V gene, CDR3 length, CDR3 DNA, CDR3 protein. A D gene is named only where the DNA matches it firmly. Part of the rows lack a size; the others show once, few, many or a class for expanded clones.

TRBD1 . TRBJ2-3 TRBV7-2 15 TGTGCCAGCAGCTTAGCGCAAGGGGGCAAAGATACGCAGTATTTT CASSLAQGGKDTQYF
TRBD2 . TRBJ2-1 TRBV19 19 TGTGCCAGTAGTACCGGACTAGCGGGAGTTCAGGTGCACTACAATGAGCAGTTCTTC CASSTGLAGVQVHYNEQFF
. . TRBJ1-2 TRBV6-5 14 TGTGCCAGCAGTGCGCAGGTTTCCTCCTATGGCTACACCTTC CASSAQVSSYGYTF
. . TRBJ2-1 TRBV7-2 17 TGTGCCAGCAGCCCCCCCCGAGCTCGGAGGGCCTTAAATGAGCAGTTCTTC CASSPPRARRALNEQFF
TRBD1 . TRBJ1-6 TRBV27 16 TGTGCCAGCAGATATGGACAGGGCTCCTATAATTCACCCCTCCACTTT CASRYGQGSYNSPLHF
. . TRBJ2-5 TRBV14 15 TGTGCCAGCAGCCAAGAATTGGGGCCGGGGGAGACCCAGTACTTC CASSQELGPGETQYF
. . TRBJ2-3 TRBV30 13 TGTGCCTGGAGTCTAGCTTTCACAGATACGCAGTATTTT CAWSLAFTDTQYF
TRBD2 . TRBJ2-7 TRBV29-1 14 TGCAGCGCCCGGCAAGCGGGAGGGTCCTACGAGCAGTACTTC CSARQAGGSYEQYF
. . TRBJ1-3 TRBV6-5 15 TGTGCCAGCAGTTATATCCGGGAGGCAGGAAACACCATATATTTT CASSYIREAGNTIYF
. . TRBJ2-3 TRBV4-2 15 TGTGCCAGCAGCCAAGTCCAAGGAGGCACAGATACGCAGTATTTT CASSQVQGGTDTQYF
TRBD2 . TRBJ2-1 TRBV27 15 TGTGCCAGCAGTTCCTCGGGACTAGTCTACAATGAGCAGTTCTTC CASSSSGLVYNEQFF
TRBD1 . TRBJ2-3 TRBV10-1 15 TGCGCCAGCAGTGAGGGCAGGGACAGCGCAGATACGCAGTATTTT CASSEGRDSADTQYF
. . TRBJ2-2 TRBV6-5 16 TGTGCCAGCAGTTTGGACGGAACCGCGGGCACCGGGGAGCTGTTTTTT CASSLDGTAGTGELFF
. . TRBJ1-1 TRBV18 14 TGTGCCAGCTCACCACTCATGGGTGACACTGAAGCTTTCTTT CASSPLMGDTEAFF
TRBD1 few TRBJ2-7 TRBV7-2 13 TGTGCCAGCAGCTCGGACAGGAGCTACGAGCAGTACTTC CASSSDRSYEQYF
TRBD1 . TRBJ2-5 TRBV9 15 TGTGCCAGCAGCGTAGCAGGGGGAAGCCAAGAGACCCAGTACTTC CASSVAGGSQETQYF
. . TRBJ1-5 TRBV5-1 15 TGCGCCAGCAGCCCGGGCGGAGGGGACAATCAGCCCCAGCATTTT CASSPGGGDNQPQHF
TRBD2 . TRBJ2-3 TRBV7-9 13 TGTGCCAGCAGCAGTAGCGGGCCGGATACGCAGTATTTT CASSSSGPDTQYF
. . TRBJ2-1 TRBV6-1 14 TGTGCCAGCAGTGCGGGAAGGGACTACAATGAGCAGTTCTTC CASSAGRDYNEQFF
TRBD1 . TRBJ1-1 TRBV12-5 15 TGTGCTAGTTCTCCAGGACAGGGTGGAGTAGGTGAAGCTTTCTTT CASSPGQGGVGEAFF
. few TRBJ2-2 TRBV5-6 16 TGTGCCAGCAGCTTTAATTTGGGACAAAACACCGGGGAGCTGTTTTTT CASSFNLGQNTGELFF
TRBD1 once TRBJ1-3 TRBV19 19 TGTGCCAGTAGTTCCAGGGGACAGGGTTTTTCGACGCGTGAGAACACCATATATTTT CASSSRGQGFSTRENTIYF
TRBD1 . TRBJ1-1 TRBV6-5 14 TGTGCCAGCAGTTCGCGGACAGGGAACACTGAAGCTTTCTTT CASSSRTGNTEAFF
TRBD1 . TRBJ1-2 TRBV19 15 TGTGCCAGTAGTAACCACAGGGGCATTAACTATGGCTACACCTTC CASSNHRGINYGYTF
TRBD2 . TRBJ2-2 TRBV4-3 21 TGCGCCAGCAGCCAAGAGGAACTAGCGGACGGAGCCCCCACCTACACCGGGGAGCTGTTTTTT CASSQEELADGAPTYTGELFF
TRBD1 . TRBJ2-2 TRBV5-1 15 TGCGCCAGCAGCCCGACAGGGGGTGGTTTCGGGGAGCTGTTTTTT CASSPTGGGFGELFF
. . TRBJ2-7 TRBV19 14 TGTGCCTCCAAAGGAGGGGCAGGTGGGGGCGAGCAGTACTTC CASKGGAGGGEQYF
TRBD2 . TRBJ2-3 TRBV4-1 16 TGCGCCAGCAGCCAGACCTTCGGGGGGGCCGCAGATACGCAGTATTTT CASSQTFGGAADTQYF